These 3 T cell receptor beta chains were all obtained from the same sample, sequenced in a study of metastatic and nonmetastatic thyroid tumors. Patients had received no treatment of any kind before thyroid surgery. TCRdb re-called the PCR reads through MiXCR. The sample comprises about 89,000 clones, around an eighth of which are singletons, and 7% to 10% rests with the top ten. Sequenced sample: tumor tissue. These receptors were taken from a female donor with papillary thyroid cancer or a benign thyroid nodule (not recorded which). Some clones in this sample may be carry-over from other donors' samples.

Many counts were recorded for this clone. The genes are TRBV7-2 and TRBJ1-5, with 7 bases fitting TRBD1. The CDR3 sequence is 15 residues long. V lost 2 bases and J lost 7; bases outside the gene matches: 8. Germline V lookup: CDR1 SGHTA, CDR2 FQGNSA. Here the CDR3 reads CASSLSQGSRQPQHF. The CDR3 bases are TGTGCCAGCAGCTTATCACAGGGGTCCCGACAGCCCCAGCATTTT.

This clone was found many times. This chain links TRBV4-1 with TRBJ1-6; 10 positions match TRBD1. Germline CDR1 reads MGHRA; CDR2 reads YSYEKL. With 2 bases clipped from V and 4 bases from J, the junction kept 2 bases outside the gene matches. CDR3 size: 16 residues. CDR3 sequence reads: CASSQRGQGYNSPLHF. CDR3 DNA sequence: TGCGCCAGCAGCCAAAGGGGACAGGGGTATAATTCACCCCTCCACTTT.

Comment on this clone: The junction departs from the called germline gene at one end, perhaps through a read error. The V and J genes are TRBV6-9 and TRBJ1-2, with D tentatively TRBD1 (5 bases). The germline CDR1 and CDR2 sequences are MNHGY and SVAAGI. The CDR3 length is 11 residues. CDR3 protein: CASSYFGRTIF. The CDR3 DNA is TGTGCCAGCAGTTACTTCGGCAGGACAATCTTC.